Sequencing of this TCR beta chain was carried out in a study of cytomegalovirus exposure and HLA in healthy donors. Study-level findings and limits: Earlier results showed most TCR beta V segments being productive about 87% or about 30% of the time. When presence/absence was analysed, sequencing depth was taken to be roughly uniform across donors.

Worth noting for this clone: The antigen is not known.

In the PCR, 60 Vbeta and 13 Jbeta primers were used. Method: immunoSEQ multiplex PCR; TCRdb's copy keeps in-frame clones and lacks some. This sample contains approximately 130,000 clones. Germline V CDR1 and CDR2: LNHNV, YYDKDF (reference sequence). There are 15 residues in the CDR3. V shed 0 bases, J shed 2 bases, and the junction held 0 bases outside the gene matches. The sample consisted of PBMCs. The rearrangement links TRBV15 to TRBJ1-3; 8 bases align to TRBD1. This TCR derives from a woman aged 60 to 75 in good health and CMV-seronegative. This chain's CDR3 is CATSREQGAGNTIYF. DNA for the CDR3: TGTGCCACCAGCAGAGAACAGGGGGCTGGAAACACCATATATTTT.